This T cell receptor (beta chain) was recovered during a study of blood T cell repertoires in COVID-19. Study-level background: Samples taken during acute and convalescent COVID-19 were collected in the United States, Italy and Spain. T cells, B-cell-depleted T cells, or PBMCs supplied cDNA or gDNA.

Germline V gene lookup returns CDR1 SGHVS and CDR2 FNYEAQ. V was pared by 7 bases and J by 1 base, with 4 bases of the junction left unmatched. This CDR3 spans 15 amino acids. The authors' processing: Reference gene primer amplification in the assay estimated nucleated cell counts. This table comes from immunoSEQ multiplex PCR, and its TCRdb copy is limited to in-frame clones, with some not included. D and trimming were read from the DNA, whereas the V and J calls and clone size are those reported in that table. The sample records 250,000 to 300,000 clones, 70% to 90% being singletons. The source of this sequence is a woman younger than 45 with acute or convalescent COVID-19. V gene TRBV7-6 combines with J gene TRBJ2-2, with 9 bases aligning to TRBD2. The sample was peripheral blood. CDR3 sequence (DNA): TGTGCCAGCATGCGACTAGCGGTGAACACCGGGGAGCTGTTTTTT. This encodes CASMRLAVNTGELFF.